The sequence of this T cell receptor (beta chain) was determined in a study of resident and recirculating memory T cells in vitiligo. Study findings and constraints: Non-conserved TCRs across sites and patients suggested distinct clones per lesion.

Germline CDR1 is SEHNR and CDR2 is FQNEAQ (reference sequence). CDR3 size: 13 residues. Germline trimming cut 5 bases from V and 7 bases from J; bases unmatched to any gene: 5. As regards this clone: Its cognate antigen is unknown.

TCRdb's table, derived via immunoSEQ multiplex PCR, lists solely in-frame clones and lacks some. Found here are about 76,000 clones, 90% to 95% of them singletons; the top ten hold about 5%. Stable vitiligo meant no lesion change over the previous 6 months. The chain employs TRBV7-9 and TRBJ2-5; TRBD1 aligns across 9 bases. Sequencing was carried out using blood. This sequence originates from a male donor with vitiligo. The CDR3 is CASSQGQGGTQYF. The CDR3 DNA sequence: TGTGCCAGCAGCCAGGGACAGGGTGGGACCCAGTACTTC. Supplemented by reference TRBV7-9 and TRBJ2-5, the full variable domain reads DTGVSQNPRHKITKRGQNVTFRCDPISEHNRLYWYRQTLGQGPEFLTYFQNEAQLEKSRLLSDRFSAERPKGSFSTLEIQRTEQGDSAMYLCASSQGQGGTQYFGPGTRLLVL.